This T cell receptor beta chain was observed in a study of CD8 T cells in ankylosing spondylitis. Study results and caveats: A motif in TCR beta, a set of under ten highly homologous variants, appeared characteristic of ankylosing spondylitis blood. There was reportedly significant enrichment of clones that were disease-linked in matched ankylosing spondylitis synovial fluid.

The V end was cut by 1 base, the J end by 0 bases, with 9 bases between. Germline loops: CDR1 SGHVS, CDR2 FNYEAQ. This CDR3 comprises 15 residues. Quantitative 5'-RACE with molecular barcodes produced the TCR beta libraries. TCRdb analysed the 5' RACE reads with MiXCR anew, one entry per CDR3 protein. Here the sample spans about 400,000 distinct CDR3 sequences, 20% to 25% being singletons. A word on this clonotype: What it recognizes is unknown.

This TCR was sampled from a male donor with ankylosing spondylitis or in good health (not recorded which). Sequenced input: blood, either unsorted or a sorted T cell fraction (not recorded which). The chain recombines TRBV7-6 with TRBJ1-1; tentatively, D is TRBD1 (6 bases). CDR3 sequence (DNA): TGTGCCAGCAGCTTAGAGGGGGAGATGAACACTGAAGCTTTCTTT. Protein: CASSLEGEMNTEAFF.